This T cell receptor beta chain was sequenced during a study of blood T cell repertoires in COVID-19. Study at large: Acute and convalescent COVID-19 samples came from the United States, Italy and Spain.

Sequencing used immunoSEQ multiplex PCR; TCRdb keeps in-frame clones, though not all of them. The sample yields about 130,000 clones, around 85% seen once. Trimming took 2 bases from V and 0 from J; bases not matched to a gene: 4. Per the germline V gene, CDR1 is MNHEY and CDR2 is SVGEGT. The CDR3 length is 16 residues. This TCR derives from a human donor in a cohort sampled during active COVID-19. Sequencing used peripheral blood. This chain uses TRBV6-2 or TRBV6-3 with TRBJ1-3; TRBD1 aligns across 7 bases. CDR3 bases: TGTGCCAGCAGTTACGGGACAGCCTACTCTGGAAACACCATATATTTT. Amino acid sequence: CASSYGTAYSGNTIYF.